This is a list of T cell receptor beta chains from one sample in a study of Graves' ophthalmopathy and Graves' hyperthyroidism. From the multiplex PCR reads, TCRdb called clonotypes with MiXCR, one entry per CDR3 protein. The sample has 560,000 or so distinct CDR3 sequences, approximately 35% seen once; the top ten hold 3.5% to 5%. Input material: peripheral blood or thyroid tissue (not recorded which). All receptors come from an adult man with Graves' hyperthyroidism. CDR3s include the opening cysteine and the closing phenylalanine or tryptophan. Fields, in order: D gene, clone size, V gene, J gene, CDR3 DNA, CDR3 protein. The D gene is left open where the match is weak. The size field is filled for only some rows; it gives once, few, many or a size class.

-	many	TRBV7-9	TRBJ2-7	TGTGCCAGCAGCCCGCGGGACGGACCCTACGAGCAGTACTTC	CASSPRDGPYEQYF
-	-	TRBV12-3/TRBV12-4	TRBJ2-3	TGTGCCAGCAGTTTTTTGCTGGGAACAGATACGCAGTATTTT	CASSFLLGTDTQYF
TRBD1	many	TRBV12-3/TRBV12-4	TRBJ1-2	TGTGCCAGCAGGGCAACAGGGGGGTCTAACTATGGCTACACCTTC	CASRATGGSNYGYTF
-	many	TRBV2	TRBJ2-7	TGTGCCAGCAGTACAGGGTTGTACGAGCAGTACTTC	CASSTGLYEQYF
TRBD1	few	TRBV7-9	TRBJ1-2	TGTGCCAGCAGCTTCCGGGACAGGCGGTATGGCTACACCTTC	CASSFRDRRYGYTF
-	few	TRBV18	TRBJ2-7	TGTGCCAGCTCACCAATCGGGGAGGACGAGCAGTACTTC	CASSPIGEDEQYF
TRBD1	many	TRBV15	TRBJ1-2	TGTGCCACCAGCCCCGGGACAGGGGTCTTCTATGGCTACACCTTC	CATSPGTGVFYGYTF
TRBD1	many	TRBV20-1	TRBJ1-6	TGCAGTGCTAGTGGGGACAGACTCCCCCTCCACTTT	CSASGDRLPLHF
TRBD1	-	TRBV25-1	TRBJ2-7	TGTGCCAGCGTGGGGGGACAGGGAAACGAGCAGTACTTC	CASVGGQGNEQYF
-	once	TRBV4-1	TRBJ2-3	TGCGCCAGCATGCAAGGAGGTGACACAGATACGCAGTATTTT	CASMQGGDTDTQYF
-	few	TRBV12-3/TRBV12-4	TRBJ2-5	TGTGCCAGCGAGGGGGACCAAGAGACCCAGTACTTC	CASEGDQETQYF
-	once	TRBV12-3/TRBV12-4	TRBJ1-1	TGTGCCAGCAGTTTGTCTGAACAGGCTGAAGCTTTCTTT	CASSLSEQAEAFF
-	-	TRBV20-1	TRBJ2-1	TGCAGTGCTAGAGAATCTAGCTCGAGTGAGCAGTTCTTC	CSARESSSSEQFF
-	-	TRBV20-1	TRBJ1-6	TGCAGTGCTAGAGGTCCACCCCTCCACTTT	CSARGPPLHF
TRBD2	many	TRBV7-9	TRBJ2-7	TGTGCCAGCAGCTTAGGTAGCGGGGGTACCTACGAGCAGTACTTC	CASSLGSGGTYEQYF
-	many	TRBV6-5	TRBJ2-7	TGTGCCAGCAGCTTGGACAGAGACTACGAGCAGTACTTC	CASSLDRDYEQYF
-	-	TRBV2	TRBJ2-3	TGTGCCAGCAGTGATCTGGGGGCTCAGACAGATACGCAGTATTTT	CASSDLGAQTDTQYF
-	-	TRBV2	TRBJ2-2	TGTGCCAGCACCCCAATGGGGGTTCACACCGTGGAGCTGTTTTTT	CASTPMGVHTVELFF
-	many	TRBV10-3	TRBJ1-2	TGTGCCAGCAGTTACCACCGGGACACCTATGGCTACACCTTC	CASSYHRDTYGYTF
TRBD1	-	TRBV12-5	TRBJ2-7	TGTGCTAGTGGTTTGCGGACCGGGACAGGCTCCTACGAGCAGTACTTC	CASGLRTGTGSYEQYF
TRBD1	many	TRBV29-1	TRBJ1-4	TGCAGCGTTGAAGAGGAGACAGGGGGTGAAAAACTGTTTTTT	CSVEEETGGEKLFF
-	once	TRBV10-3	TRBJ1-5	TGTGCCATCAGTGAGTCAGGAGAGAATCAGCCCCAGCATTTT	CAISESGENQPQHF
-	-	TRBV11-3	TRBJ2-5	TGTGACCGAGAGACCCAGTACTTC	CDRETQYF
-	-	TRBV6-5	TRBJ1-3	TGTGCCAGCAGTTACCAGGGGACGTCTGCCTCTGGAAACACCATATATTTT	CASSYQGTSASGNTIYF
-	once	TRBV7-2	TRBJ2-3	TGTGCCAGCACCACTCCTCGACTAGGGATGCATACGCAGTATTTT	CASTTPRLGMHTQYF
TRBD1	-	TRBV29-1	TRBJ1-5	TGCAGTGATGACAGGGGATATCAGCCCCAGCATTTT	CSDDRGYQPQHF